This is a list of T cell receptor beta chains from one sample in a study of identical twins. TCRdb called the 5' RACE reads again in MiXCR, with one record for every CDR3 protein. The table includes 650,000 to 750,000 distinct CDR3 sequences, 21% detected once. The same sample was also used in a study of T cells expressing NK-cell markers.

The sequenced material came from PBMCs. All receptors derive from a woman between 18 and 29 years old in good health. CDR3s include the opening cysteine and the closing phenylalanine or tryptophan. The D gene is left open where the match is weak. Clone size appears in some rows only: once, few, many, or a class for an expanded clone.

d_call,v_call,j_call,clone_size,cdr3_nt,cdr3_aa
.,TRBV4-3,TRBJ2-3,few,TGCGCCAGCAGCCAAGATTCGGGGTCTGCTACAGATACGCAGTATTTT,CASSQDSGSATDTQYF
TRBD1,TRBV5-1,TRBJ2-5,.,TGCGCCAGCAGCCCAGACAGGGTTGAGGAGACCCAGTACTTC,CASSPDRVEETQYF
TRBD1,TRBV12-3/TRBV12-4,TRBJ2-7,.,TGTGCCAGCAGTTTCGGGGACAGGGGGCAATTGGCCTACGAGCAGTACTTC,CASSFGDRGQLAYEQYF
.,TRBV21-1,TRBJ1-2,.,TGTGCCAGCATTGTTTCAGGAGGCTACACCTTC,CASIVSGGYTF
TRBD2,TRBV20-1,TRBJ2-3,few,TGCAGTGCTAGCCTAGCGGGAGCAACAGATACGCAGTATTTT,CSASLAGATDTQYF
TRBD2,TRBV27,TRBJ2-7,.,TGTGCCAGCGGGCGGGGGGGCTCCTACGAGCAGTACTTC,CASGRGGSYEQYF
TRBD2,TRBV6-1,TRBJ2-1,many,TGTGCCAGCACCTCCGCGGCTAGCGGGAGGGGTGAGCAGTTCTTC,CASTSAASGRGEQFF
.,TRBV9,TRBJ2-3,few,TGTGCCAGCAGCGCGATTAATACAGATACGCAGTATTTT,CASSAINTDTQYF
.,TRBV7-9,TRBJ2-7,.,TGTGCCAGCAGCTCAGGGGGGATAGGGCGGGAGCAGTACTTC,CASSSGGIGREQYF
.,TRBV5-1,TRBJ2-5,many,TGTGCCAGCAGCTTTAGGGGGCAAGAGACCCAGTACTTC,CASSFRGQETQYF
.,TRBV7-6,TRBJ2-2,few,TGTGCCAGCAGCTTAACGGCATCCCTATCGAACACCGGGGAGCTGTTTTTT,CASSLTASLSNTGELFF
.,TRBV12-3/TRBV12-4,TRBJ1-1,.,TGTGCCAGCAGTTTACAGGAAGGGAACACTGAAGCTTTCTTT,CASSLQEGNTEAFF
.,TRBV5-5,TRBJ2-3,many,TGTGCCAGCAGTTCGAGGACGCTAAGCACAGATACGCAGTATTTT,CASSSRTLSTDTQYF
.,TRBV9,TRBJ2-5,.,TGTGCCAGCAGCGTACATCGCAGGGCGCAAGAGACCCAGTACTTC,CASSVHRRAQETQYF
TRBD2,TRBV7-2,TRBJ2-7,.,TGTGCCAGCAGCCCCCGGACTAGCGGGAGAATTGGGGAGCAGTACTTC,CASSPRTSGRIGEQYF
TRBD1,TRBV5-1,TRBJ2-7,many,TGCGCCAGCAGGTACCAGACAGGGGGCCTCTACGAGCAGTACTTC,CASRYQTGGLYEQYF
TRBD1,TRBV6-1,TRBJ1-5,many,TGTGCCAGCAGTCCCGGGACAGGGCTACCCCAGCATTTT,CASSPGTGLPQHF
TRBD2,TRBV7-8,TRBJ2-1,.,TGTGCCAGCAGCTCCTCCCCTATGCGGGGGAGGGGCAATGAGCAGTTCTTC,CASSSSPMRGRGNEQFF
.,TRBV6-5,TRBJ1-4,few,TGTGCCAGCAGTTCCCAGCCGGTTGGGGCAGAGTATGAAAAACTGTTTTTT,CASSSQPVGAEYEKLFF
.,TRBV9,TRBJ2-2,.,.,CASPSSVPGSCFF
.,TRBV13,TRBJ2-5,.,TGTGCCAGCACCACCCCCGCCGGAGGAGAGACCCAGTACTTC,CASTTPAGGETQYF
.,TRBV6-2/TRBV6-3,TRBJ1-2,few,TGTGTCGGCACACTGCCCTGGGGGTCTGGCTACACCTTC,CVGTLPWGSGYTF
TRBD1,TRBV12-3/TRBV12-4,TRBJ1-5,.,TGTGCCAGCAGGCTGACAGGGGAACAGCCCCAGCATTTT,CASRLTGEQPQHF
.,TRBV5-1,TRBJ2-3,.,TGCGCCAGCAGCACCGAACGGGGGGCCTACACAGATACGCAGTATTTT,CASSTERGAYTDTQYF
TRBD1,TRBV24-1,TRBJ2-3,.,TGTGCCACCAGTGAGACAGGGGGGACAGATACGCAGTATTTT,CATSETGGTDTQYF
.,TRBV15,TRBJ2-1,.,TGTGCCACCAGCAGAGTTGGCCCTGGGAGTGAGCAGTTCTTC,CATSRVGPGSEQFF
TRBD1,TRBV10-3,TRBJ1-2,.,TGTGCCATCAGTGAGAACAGGGGGGATGGCTACACCTTC,CAISENRGDGYTF
.,TRBV11-2,TRBJ2-7,few,TGTGCCAGCAGCTTAGAGGCACTTCTTGAGCAGTACTTC,CASSLEALLEQYF
.,TRBV6-2/TRBV6-3,TRBJ2-3,.,TGTGCCAGCACCTACTGGGCCAACCTCCCGGGCACAGATACGCAGTATTTT,CASTYWANLPGTDTQYF
.,TRBV6-1,TRBJ2-2,many,TGTGCCAGCAGTGGGCAGCCGGTCACCGGGGAGCTGTTTTTT,CASSGQPVTGELFF
TRBD2,TRBV12-3/TRBV12-4,TRBJ2-1,few,TGTGCCAGCAGGAACAGCGGGGGAGCTCCGTTCTTC,CASRNSGGAPFF
TRBD2,TRBV4-3,TRBJ2-1,.,TGCGCCAGCAGCCAAGGGAACGGGAGGTCTTACAATGAGCAGTTCTTC,CASSQGNGRSYNEQFF
.,TRBV4-2,TRBJ2-1,.,TGTGCCAGCAGCCGGAAGACGGCGGATGAGCAGTTCTTC,CASSRKTADEQFF
.,TRBV7-7,TRBJ1-4,.,TGTGCTAGCAGCTTGAGTAGGGGGGATGAAAAACTGTTTTTT,CASSLSRGDEKLFF
.,TRBV12-3/TRBV12-4,TRBJ2-3,few,TGTGCCAGCAGTTCCTTGGATCCAGATACGCAGTATTTT,CASSSLDPDTQYF
.,TRBV20-1,TRBJ1-5,few,TGCAGTGCTAGAGAGTCCCAAGGGAACCAGCCCCAGCATTTT,CSARESQGNQPQHF
TRBD2,TRBV4-3,TRBJ2-1,few,TGCGCCAGCAGCCAAGATTTGCTAGCGGGGGACAATGAGCAGTTCTTC,CASSQDLLAGDNEQFF
TRBD2,TRBV5-1,TRBJ2-1,many,TGCGCCAGCAGTTCTCGACTAGCGGGATGGTACAATGAGCAGTTCTTC,CASSSRLAGWYNEQFF
TRBD2,TRBV7-3,TRBJ2-1,.,TGTGCCAGCAGCCCAGGCGGGGGGTTGTACAATGAGCAGTTCTTC,CASSPGGGLYNEQFF
.,TRBV13,TRBJ1-1,many,TGTGCCAGCAGCTTAGTGTTAGGAGTGAACACTGAAGCTTTCTTT,CASSLVLGVNTEAFF
TRBD2,TRBV20-1,TRBJ2-1,few,TGCAATCCGAAGCGGGACGCTGACAATGAGCAGTTCTTC,CNPKRDADNEQFF
TRBD2,TRBV19,TRBJ2-7,many,TGTGCCAGTAGTCCCCAGACTAGCGGGAGAACCCAGCAGTACTTC,CASSPQTSGRTQQYF
.,TRBV5-1,TRBJ1-1,.,TGCGCCAGCAGCCTCGACGGCCACACTGAAGCTTTCTTT,CASSLDGHTEAFF
TRBD2,TRBV7-9,TRBJ2-2,few,TGTGCCAGCAGCTCGGGCCTAGCGGGAGATTATGGCGGGGAGCTGTTTTTT,CASSSGLAGDYGGELFF
.,TRBV20-1,TRBJ1-2,.,TGCAGTGCTAGTCGGTCCTATGGCTACACCTTC,CSASRSYGYTF
.,TRBV12-3/TRBV12-4,TRBJ2-1,.,TGTGCCAGCACACAAGGACTGACCGATGAGCAGTTCTTC,CASTQGLTDEQFF
.,TRBV5-4,TRBJ2-3,.,TGTGCCAGCAGCTTCGGTAGCGGTCCCACAGATACGCAGTATTTT,CASSFGSGPTDTQYF
.,TRBV20-1,TRBJ2-7,few,TGCAGTGCTTCCGGGGGCGGAGAGGTATTCTACGAGCAGTACTTC,CSASGGGEVFYEQYF
.,TRBV11-2,TRBJ2-1,.,TGTGCCAGCAGTCTCCCCGGCCCAAGCTCCTACAATGAGCAGTTCTTC,CASSLPGPSSYNEQFF
.,TRBV7-3,TRBJ2-7,.,TGTGCCAGCAGCCCCCCGGACCACTACGAGCAGTACTTC,CASSPPDHYEQYF
.,TRBV5-1,TRBJ2-1,.,TGCGCCAGCAGCCCGAGGGGGGATAACAATGAGCAGTTCTTC,CASSPRGDNNEQFF
.,TRBV7-8,TRBJ2-1,.,TGTGCCAGCAGCGAACAGGGTATCACCTACAATGAGCAGTTCTTC,CASSEQGITYNEQFF
TRBD2,TRBV27,TRBJ2-2,.,TGTGCCAGCAGTAAAACTAGCGGGAGGGTAACCGGGGAGCTGTTTTTT,CASSKTSGRVTGELFF
TRBD2,TRBV5-4,TRBJ2-1,few,TGTGCCAGCAGCCCGGGACTAGCGGGGAAACATCTCAATGAGCAGTTCTTC,CASSPGLAGKHLNEQFF